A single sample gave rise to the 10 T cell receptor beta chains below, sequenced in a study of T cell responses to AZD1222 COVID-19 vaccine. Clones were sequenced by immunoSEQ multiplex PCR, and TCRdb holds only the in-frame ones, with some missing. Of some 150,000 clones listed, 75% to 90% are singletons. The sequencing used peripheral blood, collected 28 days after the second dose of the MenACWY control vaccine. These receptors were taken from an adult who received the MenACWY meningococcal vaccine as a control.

This CDR3 is CATSDLLGRGTDTQYF. Written as DNA, the CDR3 is TGTGCCACCAGTGACCTGCTAGGCCGCGGCACAGATACGCAGTATTTT. This rearrangement joins TRBV24-1 to TRBJ2-3; D uncertain. V lost 4 bases and J 1 base, leaving 14 bases between the germline ends. This CDR3 has 16 residues. Germline V gene lookup returns CDR1 KGHDR and CDR2 SFDVKD.

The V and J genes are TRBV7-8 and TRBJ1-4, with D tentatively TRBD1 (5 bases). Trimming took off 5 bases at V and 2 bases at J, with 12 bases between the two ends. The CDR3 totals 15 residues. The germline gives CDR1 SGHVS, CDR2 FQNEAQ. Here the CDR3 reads CASSPAGGTNEKLFF. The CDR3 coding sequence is TGTGCCAGCAGCCCGGCCGGGGGGACTAATGAAAAACTGTTTTTT.

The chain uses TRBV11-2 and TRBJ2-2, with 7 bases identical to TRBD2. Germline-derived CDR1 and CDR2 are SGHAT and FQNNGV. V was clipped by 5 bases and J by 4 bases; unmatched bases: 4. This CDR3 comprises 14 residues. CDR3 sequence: CASSLSGTTGELFF. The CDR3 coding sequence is TGTGCCAGCAGCCTGAGCGGGACCACCGGGGAGCTGTTTTTT.

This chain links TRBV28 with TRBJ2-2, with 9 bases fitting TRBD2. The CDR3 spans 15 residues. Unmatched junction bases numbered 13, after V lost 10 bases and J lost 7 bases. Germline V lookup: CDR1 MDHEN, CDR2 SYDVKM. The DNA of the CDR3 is TGTGCCAACATAAAGCCGCGGGAGGGCCACGGGGAGCTGTTTTTT. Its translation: CANIKPREGHGELFF.

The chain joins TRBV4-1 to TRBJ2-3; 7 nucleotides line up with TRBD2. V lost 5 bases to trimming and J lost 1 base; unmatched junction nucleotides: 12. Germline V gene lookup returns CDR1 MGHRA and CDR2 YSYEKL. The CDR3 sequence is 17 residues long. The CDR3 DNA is TGCGCCAGCAGCTTCGCGGGGCGGGAGCCAGGCACAGATACGCAGTATTTT. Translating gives CASSFAGREPGTDTQYF.

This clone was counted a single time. The CDR3 protein is CASRRTPGLAGVVETQYF. The CDR3 nucleotides are TGTGCCAGCAGACGAACGCCGGGACTAGCGGGAGTAGTGGAGACCCAGTACTTC. V usage is TRBV27 and J usage is TRBJ2-5; 14 nucleotides align to TRBD2. CDR3 size: 18 residues. The germline V gene encodes CDR1 MNHEY and CDR2 SMNVEV (reference sequence). V shed 6 bases, J shed 5 bases, and the junction held 14 bases outside the gene matches.

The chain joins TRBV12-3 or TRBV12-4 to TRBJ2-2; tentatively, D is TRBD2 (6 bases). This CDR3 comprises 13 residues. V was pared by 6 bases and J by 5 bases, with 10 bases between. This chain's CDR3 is CASRPGTTGELFF. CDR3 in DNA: TGTGCCAGCAGACCCGGGACTACCGGGGAGCTGTTTTTT.

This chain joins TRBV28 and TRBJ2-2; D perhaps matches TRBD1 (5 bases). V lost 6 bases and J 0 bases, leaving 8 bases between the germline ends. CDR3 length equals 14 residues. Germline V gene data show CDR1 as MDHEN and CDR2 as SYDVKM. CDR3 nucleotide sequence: TGTGCCAGCAGGGACACGACGAACACCGGGGAGCTGTTTTTT. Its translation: CASRDTTNTGELFF.

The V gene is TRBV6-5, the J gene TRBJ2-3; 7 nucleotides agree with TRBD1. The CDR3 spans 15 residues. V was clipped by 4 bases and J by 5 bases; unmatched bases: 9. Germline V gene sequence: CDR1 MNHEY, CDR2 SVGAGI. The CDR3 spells CASSSRGRGIDTQYF. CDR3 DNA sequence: TGTGCCAGCAGTTCTCGGGGCAGGGGGATAGATACGCAGTATTTT.

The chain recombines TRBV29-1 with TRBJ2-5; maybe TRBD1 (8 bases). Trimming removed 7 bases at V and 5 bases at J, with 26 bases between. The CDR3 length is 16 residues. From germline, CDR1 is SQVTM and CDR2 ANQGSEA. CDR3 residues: CSAVSSITGGGETQYF. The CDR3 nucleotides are TGCAGCGCCGTATCCTCTATTACAGGGGGAGGGGAGACCCAGTACTTC.